The present T cell receptor beta chain was sequenced within a study of CD8 T cells in ankylosing spondylitis. General study results and limits: A CD8+ phenotype characterized the disease-linked clones, which were relatively rare in peripheral blood.

Details on this clonotype: Its antigen is unidentified.

TCRdb recomputed calls from the 5' RACE reads with MiXCR, one row per CDR3 protein. The table has some 200,000 distinct CDR3 sequences, about 13% seen once. The CDR3 covers 15 residues. CDR1 is SGHDN and CDR2 is FVKESK in the germline V gene. The V and J ends lost 4 bases and 3 bases respectively, with 13 bases between them. This TCR was recovered from a male donor with ankylosing spondylitis or in good health (not recorded which). V is TRBV14 and J is TRBJ2-1, with no clear D. The specimen sequenced was blood, either unsorted or a sorted T cell fraction (not recorded which). In DNA form, the CDR3 reads TGTGCCAGCAGCCTCGTGAAGGCCCTCTACAATGAGCAGTTCTTC. This gives the protein CASSLVKALYNEQFF.